This TCR beta chain was obtained from a study of human T cells and chemical hapten exposure. As the library was built, unique molecular identifiers were attached to individual cDNA molecules. TCRdb independently ran MiXCR on the RACE reads; one entry per CDR3 protein. The table includes some 77,000 distinct CDR3 sequences, under 13% detected once. Turning to this clonotype: A much more abundant neighbour one base away suggests this may be a read error.

As to time point: patch test 1, 2 weeks after DPC sensitization. Noted treatment: therapeutic diphenylcyclopropenone sensitization with weekly scalp DPC. Germline-derived CDR1 and CDR2 are GTSNPN and SVGIG (reference sequence). This CDR3 is 16 amino acids long. Deletions cut 0 bases from V and 0 bases from J, with 12 bases between. This rearrangement joins TRBV30 to TRBJ2-4; D remains unclear. Sequencing used whole blood, obtained in connection with sensitization to the hapten diphenylcyclopropenone (DPC). This sequence originates from a woman in her 50s with alopecia areata. Some clones in this sample may be carry-over from other donors' samples. CDR3: CAWSVRPTGAKNIQYF. CDR3 in DNA: TGTGCCTGGAGTGTACGGCCAACGGGAGCCAAAAACATTCAGTACTTC.